This T cell receptor beta chain was retrieved from a study of HIV-infected children after antiretroviral therapy interruption. In the study overall: Children were on planned treatment interruption or continuous treatment. Weeks 0, 12, interruption end (24 or 48), and about 3 years post-study gave interruption-arm samples.

This clonotype occurred a few times. This CDR3 contains 11 residues. Trimming removed 6 bases at V and 3 bases at J, with 5 bases between. Germline V gene sequence: CDR1 ENHRY, CDR2 SYGVKD. The treatment was: PENTA 11 planned treatment interruption arm or continuous ART arm. Naive CD4+ CD45RA+ CD45RO- T cells were FACS-sorted from thawed PBMCs. Unique molecular identifiers were included in an RNA-based 3' RACE TCR library. TCRdb fed the 3' RACE reads into MiXCR, producing one record per CDR3 protein. The data hold over 35,000 distinct CDR3 sequences, with just over 6.5% observed a single time. The V call is TRBV10-3, the J call TRBJ1-1, with D unclear. The source was CD45RA+ CD4+ T cells from PBMCs, pooled from several time points, collected from a donor given antiretroviral therapy, either interrupted or continuous. Described subset: naive CD4+ CD45RA+ CD45RO- T cells. This receptor was identified in a pool of human donors with HIV. The CDR3 region has the DNA TGTGCCATCAGGGATTACACTGAAGCTTTCTTT. Encoded protein: CAIRDYTEAFF.